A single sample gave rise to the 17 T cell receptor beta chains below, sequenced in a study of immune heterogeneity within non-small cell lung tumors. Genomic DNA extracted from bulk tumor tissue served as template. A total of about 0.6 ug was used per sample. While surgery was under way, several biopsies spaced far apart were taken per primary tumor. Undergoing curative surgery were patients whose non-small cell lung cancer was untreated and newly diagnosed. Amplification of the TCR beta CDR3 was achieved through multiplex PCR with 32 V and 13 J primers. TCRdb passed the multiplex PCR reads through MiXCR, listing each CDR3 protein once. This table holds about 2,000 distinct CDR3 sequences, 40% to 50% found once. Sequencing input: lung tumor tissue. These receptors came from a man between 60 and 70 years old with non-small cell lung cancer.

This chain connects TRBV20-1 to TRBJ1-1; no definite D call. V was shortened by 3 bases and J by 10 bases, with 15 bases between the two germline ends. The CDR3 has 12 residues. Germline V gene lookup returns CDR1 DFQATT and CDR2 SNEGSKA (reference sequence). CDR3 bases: TGCAGTGCTAGGTTAGCAGATATGGCAGCTTTCTTT. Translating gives CSARLADMAAFF.

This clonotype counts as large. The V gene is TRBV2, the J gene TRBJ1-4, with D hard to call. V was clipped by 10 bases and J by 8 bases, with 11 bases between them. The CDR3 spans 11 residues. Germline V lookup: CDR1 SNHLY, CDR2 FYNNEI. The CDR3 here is CATRAGEKLFF. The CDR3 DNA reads TGTGCCACCCGGGCCGGGGAAAAACTGTTTTTT.

DNA of the CDR3: TGCGCCAGCAGCTTGGCGGCGGGGGGCGAATATGGCTACACCTTC. It translates to CASSLAAGGEYGYTF. This sequence joins TRBV5-1 and TRBJ1-2; tentatively, D is TRBD1 (6 bases). Germline CDR1 reads SGHRS; CDR2 reads YFSETQ. With 0 bases removed from V and 5 bases from J, the gap between germline ends came to 14 bases. The CDR3 runs to 15 residues.

CDR3 amino acids: CASSRTGFEGRNEQFF. The CDR3 bases are TGTGCCAGCAGCAGGACAGGGTTCGAGGGTCGAAATGAGCAGTTCTTC. The chain is built from TRBV11-3 and TRBJ2-1, with 8 bases fitting TRBD1. The CDR3 has 16 amino acids. Losses at the gene ends were 5 bases for V and 7 bases for J; bases not matched to a gene: 13. Germline CDR1 is SGHNT and CDR2 is YENEEA.

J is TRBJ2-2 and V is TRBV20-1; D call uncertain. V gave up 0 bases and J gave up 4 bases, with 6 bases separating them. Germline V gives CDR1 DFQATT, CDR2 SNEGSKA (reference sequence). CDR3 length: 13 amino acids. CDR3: CSARDQGTGELFF. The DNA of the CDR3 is TGCAGTGCTAGAGATCAAGGCACCGGGGAGCTGTTTTTT.

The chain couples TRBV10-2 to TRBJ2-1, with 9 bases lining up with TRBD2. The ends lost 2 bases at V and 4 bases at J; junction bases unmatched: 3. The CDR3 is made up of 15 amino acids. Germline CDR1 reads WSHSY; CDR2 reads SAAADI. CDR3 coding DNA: TGCGCCAGCAGTGAGAGCGGGGGGCTTTACAATGAGCAGTTCTTC. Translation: CASSESGGLYNEQFF.

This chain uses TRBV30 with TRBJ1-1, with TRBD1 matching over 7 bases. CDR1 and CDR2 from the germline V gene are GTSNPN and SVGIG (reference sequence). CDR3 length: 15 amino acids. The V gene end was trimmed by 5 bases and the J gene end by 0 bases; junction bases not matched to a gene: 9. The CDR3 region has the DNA TGTGCCTGGGCCTACCAGGGGGTAATGAACACTGAAGCTTTCTTT. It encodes CAWAYQGVMNTEAFF.

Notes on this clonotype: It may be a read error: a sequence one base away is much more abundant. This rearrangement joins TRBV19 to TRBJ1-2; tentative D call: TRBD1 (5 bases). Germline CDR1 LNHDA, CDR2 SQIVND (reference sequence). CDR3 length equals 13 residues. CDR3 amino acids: CTSKKGSGYGYTF. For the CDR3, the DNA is TGTACCAGTAAGAAGGGGTCGGGGTATGGCTACACCTTC. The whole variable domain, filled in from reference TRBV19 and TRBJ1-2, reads DGGITQSPKYLFRKEGQNVTLSCEQNLNHDAMYWYRQDPGQGLRLIYYSQIVNDFQKGDIAEGYSVSREKKESFPLTVTSAQKNPTAFYLCTSKKGSGYGYTFGSGTRLTVV.

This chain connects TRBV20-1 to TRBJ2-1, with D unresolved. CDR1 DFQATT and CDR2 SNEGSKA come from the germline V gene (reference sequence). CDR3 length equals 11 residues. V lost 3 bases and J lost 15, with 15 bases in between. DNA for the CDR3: TGCAGTGCTAGTTTAACCCCGAGTCTGTTCTTC. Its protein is CSASLTPSLFF.

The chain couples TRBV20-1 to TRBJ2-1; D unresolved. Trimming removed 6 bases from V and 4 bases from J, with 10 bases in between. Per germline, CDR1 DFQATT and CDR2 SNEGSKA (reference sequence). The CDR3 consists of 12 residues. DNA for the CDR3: TGCAGTGCAGATCGACTTTACAATGAGCAGTTCTTC. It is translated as CSADRLYNEQFF.

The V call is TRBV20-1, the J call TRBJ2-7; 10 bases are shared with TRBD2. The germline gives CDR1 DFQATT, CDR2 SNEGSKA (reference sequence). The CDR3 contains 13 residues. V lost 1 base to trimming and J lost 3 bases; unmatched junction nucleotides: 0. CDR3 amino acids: CSARGLAGYEQYV. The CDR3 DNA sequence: TGCAGTGCTAGAGGACTAGCGGGCTACGAGCAGTACGTC.

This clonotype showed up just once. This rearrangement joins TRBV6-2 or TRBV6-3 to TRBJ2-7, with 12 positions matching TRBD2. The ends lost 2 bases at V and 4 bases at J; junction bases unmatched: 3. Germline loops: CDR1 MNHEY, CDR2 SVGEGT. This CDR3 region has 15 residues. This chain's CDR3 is CASSYRTSGKYEQYF. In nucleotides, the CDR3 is TGTGCCAGCAGTTACAGGACTAGCGGGAAGTACGAGCAGTACTTC.

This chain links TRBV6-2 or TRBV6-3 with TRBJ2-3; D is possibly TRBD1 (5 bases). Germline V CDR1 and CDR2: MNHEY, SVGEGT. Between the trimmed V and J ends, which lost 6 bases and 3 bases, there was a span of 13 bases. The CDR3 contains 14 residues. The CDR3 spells CASRRQPGTDTQYF. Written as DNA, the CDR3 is TGTGCCAGCAGGAGACAGCCCGGAACAGATACGCAGTATTTT.

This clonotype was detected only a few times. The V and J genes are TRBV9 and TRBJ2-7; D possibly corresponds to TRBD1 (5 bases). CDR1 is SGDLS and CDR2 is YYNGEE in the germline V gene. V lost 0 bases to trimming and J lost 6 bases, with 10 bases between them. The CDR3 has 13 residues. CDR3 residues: CASSVVGASEQYF. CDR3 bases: TGTGCCAGCAGCGTAGTAGGGGCGAGCGAGCAGTACTTC.

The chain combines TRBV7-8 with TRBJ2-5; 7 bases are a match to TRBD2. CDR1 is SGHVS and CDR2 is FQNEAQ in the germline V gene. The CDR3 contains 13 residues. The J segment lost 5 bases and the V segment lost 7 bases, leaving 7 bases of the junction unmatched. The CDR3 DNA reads TGTGCCAGCACCCTTACCGGGAGGGAGACCCAGTACTTC. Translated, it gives CASTLTGRETQYF.

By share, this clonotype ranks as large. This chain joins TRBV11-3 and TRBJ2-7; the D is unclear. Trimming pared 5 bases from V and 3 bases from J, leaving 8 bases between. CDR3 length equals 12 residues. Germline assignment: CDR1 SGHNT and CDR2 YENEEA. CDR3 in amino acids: CASSNQIYEQYF. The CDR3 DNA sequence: TGTGCCAGCAGCAACCAGATCTACGAGCAGTACTTC.

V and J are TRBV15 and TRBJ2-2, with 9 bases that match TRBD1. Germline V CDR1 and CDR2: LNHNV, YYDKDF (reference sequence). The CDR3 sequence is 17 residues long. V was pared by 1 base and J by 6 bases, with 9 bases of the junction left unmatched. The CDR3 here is CATSRAPGQGLAGELFF. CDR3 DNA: TGTGCCACCAGCAGAGCCCCGGGACAGGGTCTTGCCGGGGAGCTGTTTTTT.